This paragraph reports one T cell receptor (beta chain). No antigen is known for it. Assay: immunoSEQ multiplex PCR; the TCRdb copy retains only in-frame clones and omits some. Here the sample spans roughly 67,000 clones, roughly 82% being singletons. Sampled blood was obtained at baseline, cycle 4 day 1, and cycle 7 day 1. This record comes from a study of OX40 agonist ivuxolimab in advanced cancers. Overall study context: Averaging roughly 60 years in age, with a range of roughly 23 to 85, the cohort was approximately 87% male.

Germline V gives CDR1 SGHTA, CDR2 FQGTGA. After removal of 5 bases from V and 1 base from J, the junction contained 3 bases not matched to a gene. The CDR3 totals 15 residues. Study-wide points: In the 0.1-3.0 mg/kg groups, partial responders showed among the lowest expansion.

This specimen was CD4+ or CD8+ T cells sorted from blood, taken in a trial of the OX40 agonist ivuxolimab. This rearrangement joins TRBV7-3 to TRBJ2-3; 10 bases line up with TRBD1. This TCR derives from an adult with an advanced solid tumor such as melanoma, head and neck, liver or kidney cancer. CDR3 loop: CASSPTGGRTDTQYF. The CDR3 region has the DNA TGTGCCAGCAGCCCGACAGGGGGCCGCACAGATACGCAGTATTTT.